These 23 T cell receptor beta chains were all obtained from the same sample, sequenced in a study of beta chain features in type 1 diabetes. cDNA synthesis used the whole RNA isolate, giving expressed TCRB sequences. Clones were sequenced by immunoSEQ multiplex PCR, and TCRdb holds only the in-frame ones, with some missing. The repertoire holds under 550,000 clones, with about an eighth as singletons. Sequenced material: naive CD4+ T cells from blood. These receptors originate from a woman between 18 and 29 years old in good health.

The chain uses TRBV9 and TRBJ1-2, with 9 bases fitting TRBD1. Germline V gene sequence: CDR1 SGDLS, CDR2 YYNGEE. J was trimmed by 3 bases and V by 4 bases; bases with no gene match: 4. The CDR3 has 14 residues. As DNA, the CDR3 is TGTGCCAGCAGCCGCCGGGACAGGGACTATGGCTACACCTTC. Its translation: CASSRRDRDYGYTF.

The CDR3 DNA is TGTGCCAGCACTCACGGGAGCAACTATGGCTACACCTTC. Amino acid sequence: CASTHGSNYGYTF. J is TRBJ1-2 and V is TRBV18; D is ambiguous. The V and J ends lost 8 bases and 2 bases respectively, with 12 bases between them. CDR1 and CDR2 from the germline V gene are KGHSH and LQKENI. The CDR3 runs to 13 residues. The full variable domain, in which reference TRBV18 and TRBJ1-2 provide the parts outside the CDR3, is NAGVMQNPRHLVRRRGQEARLRCSPMKGHSHVYWYRQLPEEGLKFMVYLQKENIIDESGMPKERFSAEFPKEGPSILRIQQVVRGDSAAYFCASTHGSNYGYTFGSGTRLTVV.

V is TRBV19 and J is TRBJ2-7; 9 positions agree with TRBD1. J was trimmed by 3 bases and V by 10 bases; bases with no gene match: 4. The CDR3 length is 12 residues. Looked up from germline, CDR1 is LNHDA and CDR2 is SQIVND (reference sequence). The CDR3 spells CATLDRGYEQYF. The CDR3 bases are TGTGCCACCCTGGACAGGGGCTACGAGCAGTACTTC.

This chain joins TRBV28 and TRBJ1-2, with D possibly being TRBD1 (5 bases). The CDR3 runs to 13 residues. V was shortened by 7 bases and J by 7 bases, with 16 bases between the two germline ends. The germline gives CDR1 MDHEN, CDR2 SYDVKM. CDR3 protein: CASNPGGIGGYTF. Here the CDR3 DNA reads TGTGCCAGCAACCCTGGGGGAATTGGTGGCTACACCTTC.

V is TRBV7-2 and J is TRBJ1-5, with D possibly being TRBD1 (6 bases). The V and J ends lost 8 bases and 1 base respectively, with 12 bases between them. The CDR3 contains 14 residues. CDR1 is SGHTA and CDR2 is FQGNSA in the germline V gene. The CDR3, as DNA: TGTGCCAGCGCGGGGGCTGGGAGCAATCAGCCCCAGCATTTT. The encoded protein is CASAGAGSNQPQHF.

This clone appeared a few times. Here the CDR3 DNA reads TGTGCCACCAGCAGAGATTCCACTAGCCAAGAGACCCAGTACTTC. Translated: CATSRDSTSQETQYF. This chain links TRBV15 with TRBJ2-5, with D tentatively TRBD2 (5 bases). Per the germline V gene, CDR1 is LNHNV and CDR2 is YYDKDF (reference sequence). CDR3 size: 15 residues. V dropped 0 bases and J dropped 1 base, with 9 bases sitting between them.

In this sample, this clone turned up a few times. The chain couples TRBV9 to TRBJ1-2; D possibly corresponds to TRBD1 (6 bases). Germline V gene sequence: CDR1 SGDLS, CDR2 YYNGEE. The CDR3 contains 15 residues. Between the trimmed V and J ends, which lost 0 bases and 4 bases, there was a span of 13 bases. CDR3 region: CASSVASGAGYGYTF. Here the CDR3 DNA reads TGTGCCAGCAGCGTAGCTTCGGGGGCCGGCTATGGCTACACCTTC.

The genes are TRBV5-4 and TRBJ2-5; perhaps TRBD1 as D (5 bases). Germline loops: CDR1 SGHNT, CDR2 YYREEE (reference sequence). Deletions cut 0 bases from V and 5 bases from J, with 11 bases between. This CDR3 is 14 amino acids long. The CDR3 reads CASSLVQGDETQYF. The CDR3 coding sequence is TGTGCCAGCAGCTTGGTGCAGGGTGATGAGACCCAGTACTTC.

This chain links TRBV2 with TRBJ2-2; 9 positions agree with TRBD2. Germline V gene sequence: CDR1 SNHLY, CDR2 FYNNEI. CDR3 length: 14 residues. With 6 bases clipped from V and 6 bases from J, the junction kept 5 bases outside the gene matches. The CDR3 loop is CASSQLAGPGELFF. For the CDR3, the DNA is TGTGCCAGCAGCCAACTAGCGGGCCCCGGGGAGCTGTTTTTT.

J is TRBJ2-1 and V is TRBV4-3, with D perhaps TRBD1 or TRBD2 (6 bases each). Deletions cut 8 bases from V and 3 bases from J, with 14 bases between. The CDR3 extends over 14 amino acids. Germline values: CDR1 LGHNA, CDR2 YSLEER. The CDR3: CASGRGLDYNEQFF. CDR3 nucleotide sequence: TGCGCCAGCGGCCGGGGGCTGGACTACAATGAGCAGTTCTTC.

As concerns this clone: This CDR3 is also generated by other DNA sequences in the sample. The V gene is TRBV4-2, the J gene TRBJ2-1; D remains unclear. CDR3 size: 12 residues. Deletions cut 1 base from V and 7 bases from J, with 5 bases between. Germline V gene lookup returns CDR1 LGHNA and CDR2 YNFKEQ. The CDR3, as DNA: TGTGCCAGCAGCCAAGGTGGAAATGAGCAGTTCTTC. Protein: CASSQGGNEQFF.

This clone came up a few times. The chain carries TRBV6-1 and TRBJ2-7; TRBD2 matches at 8 bases. The CDR3 runs to 15 residues. Germline V gene lookup returns CDR1 MNHNS and CDR2 SASEGT. J gave up 0 bases and V 6 bases, and 7 bases lay outside the gene matches. CDR3 region: CASRKSGGISYEQYV. The CDR3, as DNA: TGTGCCAGCAGGAAAAGCGGGGGAATCTCCTACGAGCAGTACGTC.

The J gene is TRBJ2-4, the V gene TRBV30; the match to TRBD1 covers 9 bases. The CDR3 contains 13 residues. Trimming removed 5 bases from V and 9 bases from J; junction bases left unmatched: 8. Germline CDR1 and CDR2: GTSNPN and SVGIG (reference sequence). The CDR3 DNA reads TGTGCCTGGGGGGGACAGGGAGCGGGCATTCAGTACTTC. Residues: CAWGGQGAGIQYF. Filled out from reference TRBV30 and TRBJ2-4, the complete variable domain reads SQTIHQWPATLVQPVGSPLSLECTVEGTSNPNLYWYRQAAGRGLQLLFYSVGIGQISSEVPQNLSASRPQDRQFILSSKKLLLSDSGFYLCAWGGQGAGIQYFGAGTRLSVL.

In this sample, this clone turned up a few times. V usage is TRBV4-1 and J usage is TRBJ2-1, with D unclear. Trimming cost V 0 bases and J 12 bases, with 9 bases left between them. This CDR3 has 12 residues. The V gene's germline CDR1 is MGHRA and CDR2 YSYEKL. The CDR3 sequence is CASSQDGKGQFF. CDR3 nucleotide sequence: TGCGCCAGCAGCCAAGACGGTAAGGGGCAGTTCTTC.

This chain joins TRBV9 and TRBJ2-1, with 8 bases fitting TRBD2. V shed 0 bases, J shed 3 bases, and the junction held 5 bases outside the gene matches. In germline, CDR1 is SGDLS, CDR2 YYNGEE. This CDR3 contains 16 residues. The DNA for the CDR3 is TGTGCCAGCAGCGTAGAAGGGCTAGCGGGCTACAATGAGCAGTTCTTC. This gives the protein CASSVEGLAGYNEQFF.

This chain links TRBV29-1 with TRBJ1-5, with a possible D match to TRBD1 (5 bases). Germline V gives CDR1 SQVTM, CDR2 ANQGSEA. V was trimmed by 7 bases and J by 3 bases, leaving 13 bases between them. The CDR3 consists of 13 residues. CDR3 in amino acids: CSAARGTNQPQHF. In DNA, the CDR3 is TGCAGCGCCGCCCGGGGGACCAATCAGCCCCAGCATTTT.

J is TRBJ1-4 and V is TRBV19; 7 nucleotides line up with TRBD1. Germline loops: CDR1 LNHDA, CDR2 SQIVND (reference sequence). This CDR3 is built from 14 residues. With 8 bases clipped from V and 5 bases from J, the junction kept 8 bases outside the gene matches. The CDR3 bases are TGTGCCAGTCGAGCCGTGGACAGGAATGAAAAACTGTTTTTT. It encodes CASRAVDRNEKLFF. Based on the CDR3 plus reference TRBV19 and TRBJ1-4, the full variable domain is DGGITQSPKYLFRKEGQNVTLSCEQNLNHDAMYWYRQDPGQGLRLIYYSQIVNDFQKGDIAEGYSVSREKKESFPLTVTSAQKNPTAFYLCASRAVDRNEKLFFGSGTQLSVL.

J is TRBJ2-1 and V is TRBV29-1; the D gene could be TRBD1 or TRBD2 (5 bases each). V was clipped by 8 bases and J by 14 bases, with 16 bases between them. There are 10 residues in the CDR3. The germline V gene has CDR1 SQVTM and CDR2 ANQGSEA. In DNA form, the CDR3 reads TGCAGCTCCTCCGAGGGGATGGAGTTCTTC. This encodes CSSSEGMEFF.

Only a few counts were recorded for this clone. The rearrangement uses TRBV7-2 and TRBJ2-5; the match to TRBD2 covers 8 bases. Germline V gene data show CDR1 as SGHTA and CDR2 as FQGNSA. V trimming: 5 bases; J trimming: 4 bases; junction bases outside the gene matches: 6. The CDR3 is made up of 14 amino acids. CDR3 sequence: CASSPSGWGETQYF. The CDR3 DNA sequence: TGTGCCAGCAGCCCTAGCGGGTGGGGAGAGACCCAGTACTTC.

This clone was seen only a few times. The chain carries TRBV7-2 and TRBJ2-7, with 9 nucleotides matching TRBD1. J was trimmed by 4 bases and V by 0 bases; bases with no gene match: 4. The CDR3 has 15 residues. CDR1 is SGHTA and CDR2 is FQGNSA in the germline V gene. In DNA, the CDR3 is TGTGCCAGCAGCTTAGCGGGCGGGACAGGGTACGAGCAGTACGTC. Its translation: CASSLAGGTGYEQYV.

This chain links TRBV28 with TRBJ2-3, with TRBD2 matching over 7 bases. CDR3 length equals 14 residues. V lost 2 bases, J lost 4 bases, and 3 bases stayed unmatched. Germline CDR1 reads MDHEN; CDR2 reads SYDVKM. CDR3 nucleotides: TGTGCCAGCAGTTTAGGGGGGGAGGCAGATACGCAGTATTTT. As protein: CASSLGGEADTQYF.

This chain connects TRBV28 to TRBJ1-4; D is undetermined. This CDR3 has 14 amino acids. CDR1 is MDHEN and CDR2 is SYDVKM in the germline V gene. Trimming left V 2 bases short and J 8 bases short, with 12 bases between. CDR3 in DNA: TGTGCCAGCAGTTTAGGAGGTACTATGGAAAAACTGTTTTTT. Its translation is CASSLGGTMEKLFF.

This clone turned up a few times. The J gene is TRBJ2-7, the V gene TRBV6-6; D is ambiguous. Deletions cut 2 bases from V and 0 bases from J, with 14 bases between. Germline CDR1 is MNHNY and CDR2 is SVGAGI (reference sequence). CDR3 size: 16 residues. CDR3 in DNA: TGTGCCAGCAGTTACAAGGGTTCAAGGAGCTCCTACGAGCAGTACGTC. It yields the protein CASSYKGSRSSYEQYV.